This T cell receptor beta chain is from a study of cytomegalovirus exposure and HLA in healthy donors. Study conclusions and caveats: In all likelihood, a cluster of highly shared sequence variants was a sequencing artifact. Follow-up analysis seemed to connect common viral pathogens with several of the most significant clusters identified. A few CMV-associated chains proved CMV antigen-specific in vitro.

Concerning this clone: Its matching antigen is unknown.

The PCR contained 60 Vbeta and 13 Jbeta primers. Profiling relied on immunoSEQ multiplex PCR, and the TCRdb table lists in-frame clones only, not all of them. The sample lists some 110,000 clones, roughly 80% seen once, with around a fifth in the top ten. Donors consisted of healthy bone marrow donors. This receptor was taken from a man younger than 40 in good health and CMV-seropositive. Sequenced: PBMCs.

The CDR3 bases are TGTGCCAGCAGTCCAACCGGGACAGGGGCCCCTGAAGCTTTCTTT. This encodes CASSPTGTGAPEAFF. The rearrangement links TRBV28 to TRBJ1-1, with 10 nucleotides matching TRBD1. V lost 5 bases and J lost 6; bases outside the gene matches: 9. CDR1 and CDR2 from the germline V gene are MDHEN and SYDVKM. The CDR3 loop spans 15 amino acids.